Listed below are T cell receptor beta chains from one sample, sequenced in a study of identical twins. TCRdb used MiXCR to reprocess the 5' RACE reads, holding one entry per CDR3 protein. Of just under 650,000 distinct CDR3 sequences listed, roughly 6.6% are singletons. Another study also made use of these data, one on yellow fever vaccine responses in identical twins.

The sample consisted of PBMCs. These receptors were taken from a woman aged 18 to 35 in good health. CDR3s include the opening cysteine and the closing phenylalanine or tryptophan.

CATSIRTTDNEQFF,TRBV15
CASKVGLAGVQETQYF,TRBV12-3/TRBV12-4
CASSGTGGGGGTTSDTQYF,TRBV11-2
CSARVSGRTQETQYF,TRBV20-1
CASSVAGTGDLGNTIYF,TRBV9
CAIRGGQTNTEAFF,TRBV10-3
CASSSDPGPNYEQYF,TRBV27
CASSPVGGGQETQYF,TRBV3-1
CSAILDRGRTDTQYF,TRBV20-1
CASSLSTSRTRNEQFF,TRBV13
CASSLALAAETDTQYF,TRBV5-1
CSAISLDRDQETQYF,TRBV20-1
CASSFEAYLSTDTQYF,TRBV7-8